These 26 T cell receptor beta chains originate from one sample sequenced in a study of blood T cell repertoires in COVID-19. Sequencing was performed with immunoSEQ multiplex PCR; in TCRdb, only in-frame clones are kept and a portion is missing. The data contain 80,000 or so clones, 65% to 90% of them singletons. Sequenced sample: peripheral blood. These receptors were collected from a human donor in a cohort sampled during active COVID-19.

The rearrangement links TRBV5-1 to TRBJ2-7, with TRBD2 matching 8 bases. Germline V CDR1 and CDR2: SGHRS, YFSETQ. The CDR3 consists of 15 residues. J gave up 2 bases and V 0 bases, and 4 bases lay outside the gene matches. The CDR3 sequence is CASSLGGSGAYEQYF. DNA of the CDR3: TGCGCCAGCAGCTTGGGAGGTAGCGGGGCCTACGAGCAGTACTTC.

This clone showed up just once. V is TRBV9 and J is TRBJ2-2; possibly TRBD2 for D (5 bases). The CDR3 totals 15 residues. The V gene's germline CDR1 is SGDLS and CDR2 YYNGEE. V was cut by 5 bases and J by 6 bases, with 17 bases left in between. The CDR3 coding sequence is TGTGCCAGCAGTGCGCGTGGGAGTAAACCCGGGGAGCTGTTTTTT. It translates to CASSARGSKPGELFF.

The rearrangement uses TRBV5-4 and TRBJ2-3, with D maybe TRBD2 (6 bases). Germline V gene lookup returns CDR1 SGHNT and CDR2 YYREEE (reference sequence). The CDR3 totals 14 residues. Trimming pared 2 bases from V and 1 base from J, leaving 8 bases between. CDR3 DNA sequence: TGTGCCAGCAGCTTCGGCGGGGGCACAGATACGCAGTATTTT. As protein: CASSFGGGTDTQYF. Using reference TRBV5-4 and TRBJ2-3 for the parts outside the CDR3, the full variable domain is ETGVTQSPTHLIKTRGQQVTLRCSSQSGHNTVSWYQQALGQGPQFIFQYYREEENGRGNFPPRFSGLQFPNYSSELNVNALELDDSALYLCASSFGGGTDTQYFGPGTRLTVL.

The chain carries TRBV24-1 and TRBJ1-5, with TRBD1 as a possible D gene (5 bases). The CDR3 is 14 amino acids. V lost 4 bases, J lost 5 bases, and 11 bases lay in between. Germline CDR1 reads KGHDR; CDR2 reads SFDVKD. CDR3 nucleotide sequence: TGTGCCACCAGTGAACCGTTCAGGGATCAGCCCCAGCATTTT. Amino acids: CATSEPFRDQPQHF.

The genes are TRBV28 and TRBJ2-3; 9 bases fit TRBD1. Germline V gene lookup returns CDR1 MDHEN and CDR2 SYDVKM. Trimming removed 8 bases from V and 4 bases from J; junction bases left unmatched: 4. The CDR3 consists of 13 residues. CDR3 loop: CASGTGYADTQYF. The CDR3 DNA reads TGTGCCAGCGGGACAGGGTATGCAGATACGCAGTATTTT.

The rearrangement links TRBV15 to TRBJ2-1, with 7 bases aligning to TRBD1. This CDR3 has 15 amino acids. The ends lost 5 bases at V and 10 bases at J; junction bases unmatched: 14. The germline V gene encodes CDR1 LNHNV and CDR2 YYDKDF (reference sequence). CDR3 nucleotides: TGTGCCACCAGCGGAGCTAAACAGGGGAGAGGCGAGCAGTTCTTC. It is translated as CATSGAKQGRGEQFF.

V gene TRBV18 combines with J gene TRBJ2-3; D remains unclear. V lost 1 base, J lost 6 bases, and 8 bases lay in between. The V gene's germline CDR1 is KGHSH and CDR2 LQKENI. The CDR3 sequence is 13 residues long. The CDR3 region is CASSPRPGDTQYF. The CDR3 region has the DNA TGTGCCAGCTCACCACGGCCCGGGGATACGCAGTATTTT.

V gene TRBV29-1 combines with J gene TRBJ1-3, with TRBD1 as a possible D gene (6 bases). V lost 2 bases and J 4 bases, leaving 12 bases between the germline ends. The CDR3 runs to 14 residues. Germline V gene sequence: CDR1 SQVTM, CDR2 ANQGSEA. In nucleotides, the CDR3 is TGCAGCGTTGAAATGGGGGCCGCGGGAAACACCATATATTTT. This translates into CSVEMGAAGNTIYF.

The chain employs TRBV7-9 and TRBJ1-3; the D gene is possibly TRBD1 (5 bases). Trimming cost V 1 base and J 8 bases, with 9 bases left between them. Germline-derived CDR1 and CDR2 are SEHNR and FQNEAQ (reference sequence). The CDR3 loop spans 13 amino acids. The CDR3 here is CASSLVGPDTIYF. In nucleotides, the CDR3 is TGTGCCAGCAGCTTAGTGGGGCCGGACACCATATATTTT.

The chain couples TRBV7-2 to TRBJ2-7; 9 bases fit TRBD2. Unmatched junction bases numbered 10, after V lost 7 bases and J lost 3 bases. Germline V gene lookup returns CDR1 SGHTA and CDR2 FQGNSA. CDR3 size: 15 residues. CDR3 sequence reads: CASTLILAGHYEQYF. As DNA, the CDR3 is TGTGCCAGCACCCTAATCCTAGCGGGACACTACGAGCAGTACTTC.

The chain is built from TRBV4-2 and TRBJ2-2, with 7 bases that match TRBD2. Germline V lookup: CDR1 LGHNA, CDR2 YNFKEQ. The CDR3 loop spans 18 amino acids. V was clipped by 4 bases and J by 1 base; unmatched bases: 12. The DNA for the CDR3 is TGTGCCAGCAGCCCCTCCGGTCGCGGGGGAGAGAACACCGGGGAGCTGTTTTTT. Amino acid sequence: CASSPSGRGGENTGELFF.

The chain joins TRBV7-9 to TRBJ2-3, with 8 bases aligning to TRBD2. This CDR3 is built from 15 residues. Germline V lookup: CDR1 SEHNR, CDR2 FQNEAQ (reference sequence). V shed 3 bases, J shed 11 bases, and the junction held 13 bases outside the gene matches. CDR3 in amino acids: CASSFRGLVFSMQYF. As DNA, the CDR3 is TGTGCCAGCAGCTTTCGGGGACTAGTCTTTTCCATGCAGTATTTT.

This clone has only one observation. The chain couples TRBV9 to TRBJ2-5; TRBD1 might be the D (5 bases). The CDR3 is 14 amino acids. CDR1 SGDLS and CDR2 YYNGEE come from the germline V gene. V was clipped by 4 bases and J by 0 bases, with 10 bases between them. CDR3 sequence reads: CASSFDSNQETQYF. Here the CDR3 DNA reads TGTGCCAGCAGCTTCGACAGTAACCAAGAGACCCAGTACTTC.

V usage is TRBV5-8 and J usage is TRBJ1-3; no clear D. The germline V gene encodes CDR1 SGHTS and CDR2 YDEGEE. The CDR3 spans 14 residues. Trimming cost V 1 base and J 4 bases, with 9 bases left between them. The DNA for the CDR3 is TGTGCCAGCAGCTTGCCGGGGAAAGGAAACACCATATATTTT. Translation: CASSLPGKGNTIYF. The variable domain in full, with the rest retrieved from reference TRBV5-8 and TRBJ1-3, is EAGVTQSPTHLIKTRGQQATLRCSPISGHTSVYWYQQALGLGLQFLLWYDEGEERNRGNFPPRFSGRQFPNYSSELNVNALELEDSALYLCASSLPGKGNTIYFGEGSWLTVV.

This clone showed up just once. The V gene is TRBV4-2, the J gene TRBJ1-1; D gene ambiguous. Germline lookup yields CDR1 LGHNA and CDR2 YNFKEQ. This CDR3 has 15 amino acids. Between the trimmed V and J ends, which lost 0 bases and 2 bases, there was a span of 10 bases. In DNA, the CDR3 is TGTGCCAGCAGCCAAGATCGTACAGCTAACACTGAAGCTTTCTTT. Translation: CASSQDRTANTEAFF.

CDR3 protein: CASWGLAGVGDEQFF. The CDR3 DNA is TGCGCCAGCTGGGGACTAGCGGGAGTAGGCGATGAGCAGTTCTTC. The rearrangement uses TRBV5-1 and TRBJ2-1, with 14 bases identical to TRBD2. V was clipped by 7 bases and J by 8 bases; unmatched bases: 8. This CDR3 comprises 15 residues. From germline, CDR1 is SGHRS and CDR2 YFSETQ.

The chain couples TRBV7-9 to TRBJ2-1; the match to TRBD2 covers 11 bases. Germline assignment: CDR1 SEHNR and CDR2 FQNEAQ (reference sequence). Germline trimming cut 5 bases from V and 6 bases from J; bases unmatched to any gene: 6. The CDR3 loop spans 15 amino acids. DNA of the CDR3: TGTGCCAGCAGCCTTAGCGGGGGGGCGGCCAATGAGCAGTTCTTC. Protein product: CASSLSGGAANEQFF.

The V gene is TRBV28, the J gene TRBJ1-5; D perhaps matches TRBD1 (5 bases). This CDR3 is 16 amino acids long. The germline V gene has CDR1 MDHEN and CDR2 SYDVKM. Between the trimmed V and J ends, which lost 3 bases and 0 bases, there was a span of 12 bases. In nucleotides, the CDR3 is TGTGCCAGCAGTTTGTATGCAGGGTATAGCAATCAGCCCCAGCATTTT. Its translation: CASSLYAGYSNQPQHF.

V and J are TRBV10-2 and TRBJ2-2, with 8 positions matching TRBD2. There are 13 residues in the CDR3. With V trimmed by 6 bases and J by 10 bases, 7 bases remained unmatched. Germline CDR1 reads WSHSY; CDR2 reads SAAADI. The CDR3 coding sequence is TGCGCCAGCAGGGACCCGGGACTAGTGGAGCTGTTTTTT. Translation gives CASRDPGLVELFF.

The CDR3 bases are TGTGCCACCAGTGATTTACGGACAGGGACGGATGGCTACACCTTC. It codes for CATSDLRTGTDGYTF. The chain uses TRBV24-1 and TRBJ1-2, with 8 positions matching TRBD1. V lost 1 base, J lost 6 bases, and 6 bases stayed unmatched. The CDR3 consists of 15 residues. CDR1 and CDR2 (germline): KGHDR, SFDVKD.

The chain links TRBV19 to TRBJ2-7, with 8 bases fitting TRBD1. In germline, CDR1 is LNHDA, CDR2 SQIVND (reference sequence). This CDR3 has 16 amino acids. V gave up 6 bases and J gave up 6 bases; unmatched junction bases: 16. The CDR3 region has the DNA TGTGCCAGTAGCGCCTGGGACAGGATACCCTTGGGCGAGCAGTACTTC. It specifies CASSAWDRIPLGEQYF.

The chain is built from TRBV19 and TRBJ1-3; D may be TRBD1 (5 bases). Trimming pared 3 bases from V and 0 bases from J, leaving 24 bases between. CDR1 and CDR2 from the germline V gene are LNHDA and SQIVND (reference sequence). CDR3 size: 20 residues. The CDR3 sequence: CASSMYGQGRYSNSGNTIYF. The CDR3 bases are TGTGCCAGTAGTATGTACGGACAAGGACGCTACAGTAACTCTGGAAACACCATATATTTT.

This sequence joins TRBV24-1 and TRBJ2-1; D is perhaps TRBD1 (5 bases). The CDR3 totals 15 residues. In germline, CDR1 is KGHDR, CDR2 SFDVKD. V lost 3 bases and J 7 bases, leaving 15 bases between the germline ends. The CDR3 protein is CATSDPRPGSNEQFF. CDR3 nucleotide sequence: TGTGCCACCAGTGATCCCCGCCCAGGGTCAAATGAGCAGTTCTTC.

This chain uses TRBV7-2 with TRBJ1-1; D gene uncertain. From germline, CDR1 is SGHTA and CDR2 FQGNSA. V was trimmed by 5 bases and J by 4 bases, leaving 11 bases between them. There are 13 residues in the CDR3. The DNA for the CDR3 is TGTGCCAGCAGCCGTACATTGGTCACTGAAGCTTTCTTT. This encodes CASSRTLVTEAFF. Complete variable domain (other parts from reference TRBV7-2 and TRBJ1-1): GAGVSQSPSNKVTEKGKDVELRCDPISGHTALYWYRQSLGQGLEFLIYFQGNSAPDKSGLPSDRFSAERTGGSVSTLTIQRTQQEDSAVYLCASSRTLVTEAFFGQGTRLTVV.

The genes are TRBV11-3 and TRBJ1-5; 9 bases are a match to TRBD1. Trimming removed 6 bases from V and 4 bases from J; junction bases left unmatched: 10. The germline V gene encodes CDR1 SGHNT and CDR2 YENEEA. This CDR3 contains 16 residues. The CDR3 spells CASREGVTGGNQPQHF. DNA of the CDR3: TGTGCCAGCAGGGAAGGCGTGACAGGGGGGAATCAGCCCCAGCATTTT.

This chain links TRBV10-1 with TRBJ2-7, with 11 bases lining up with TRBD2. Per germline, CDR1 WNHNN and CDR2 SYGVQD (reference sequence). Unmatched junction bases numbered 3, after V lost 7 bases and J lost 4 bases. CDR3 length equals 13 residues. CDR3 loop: CASIRLAGYEQYF. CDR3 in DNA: TGCGCCAGCATTAGACTAGCGGGATACGAGCAGTACTTC.